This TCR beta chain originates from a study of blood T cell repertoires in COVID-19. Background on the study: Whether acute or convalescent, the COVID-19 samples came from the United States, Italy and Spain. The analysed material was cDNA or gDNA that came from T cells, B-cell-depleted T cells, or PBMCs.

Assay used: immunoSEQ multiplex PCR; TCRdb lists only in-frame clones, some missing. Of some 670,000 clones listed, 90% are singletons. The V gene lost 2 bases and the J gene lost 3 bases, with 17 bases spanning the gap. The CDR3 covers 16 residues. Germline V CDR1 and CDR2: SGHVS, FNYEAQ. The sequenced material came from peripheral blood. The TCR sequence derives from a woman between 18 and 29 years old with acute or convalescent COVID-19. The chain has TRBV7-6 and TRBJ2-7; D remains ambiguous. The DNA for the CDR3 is TGTGCCAGCAGCTTAAACCCTGGGTCGAGGAGCTACGAGCAGTACTTC. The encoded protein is CASSLNPGSRSYEQYF.